This TCR beta chain was sequenced for a study of cytomegalovirus exposure and HLA in healthy donors. Study conclusions and caveats: Beyond CMV serostatus, there was no information to go on about immune exposure. The authors later found most CMV-associated TCR beta chains appeared HLA-restricted.

A note on this clone: Its antigen is still unknown.

It was with 60 Vbeta and 13 Jbeta primers that the PCR ran. Generated by immunoSEQ multiplex PCR, the TCRdb table keeps only in-frame clones and is missing some. Here the sample spans 150,000 to 250,000 clones, around 86% being singletons. The sequence was collected from a woman in her forties or fifties in good health and CMV-seropositive. The specimen was PBMCs.

The CDR3 nucleotides read TGCGCCAGCAGTGAAAATACAGGGGCGTACAATGAGCAGTTCTTC. Translated: CASSENTGAYNEQFF. The chain combines TRBV10-1 with TRBJ2-1; 7 nucleotides line up with TRBD1. The V segment lost 3 bases and the J segment 4 bases; nucleotides outside the gene matches: 6. This CDR3 is 15 amino acids long. Germline V gene data show CDR1 as WNHNN and CDR2 as SYGVQD (reference sequence).